The 2 T cell receptor beta chains presented below share a single source sample, sequenced in a study of OX40 agonist ivuxolimab in advanced cancers. Measured with immunoSEQ multiplex PCR; TCRdb has only the in-frame clones, and not every one. The table shows 20,000 to 25,000 clones, with around 80% occurring only once. This specimen was CD4+ or CD8+ T cells sorted from blood, taken in a trial of the OX40 agonist ivuxolimab. Every receptor here comes from an adult with an advanced solid tumor such as melanoma, head and neck, liver or kidney cancer.

V and J are TRBV27 and TRBJ2-1, with a tentative D call TRBD2 (5 bases). V lost 3 bases and J 7 bases, leaving 16 bases between the germline ends. CDR1 is MNHEY and CDR2 is SMNVEV in the germline V gene (reference sequence). CDR3 length: 15 amino acids. The CDR3 DNA reads TGTGCCAGCAGTTTGAGGCTAGCAAGTAAAAATGAGCAGTTCTTC. Translation gives CASSLRLASKNEQFF.

The gene calls are TRBV4-1 and TRBJ2-1; tentatively, D is TRBD2 (6 bases). CDR1 MGHRA and CDR2 YSYEKL come from the germline V gene. CDR3 length equals 13 residues. V was trimmed by 0 bases and J by 13 bases, leaving 13 bases between them. CDR3 residues: CASSQDRQGGQFF. The CDR3, as DNA: TGCGCCAGCAGCCAAGATAGGCAGGGAGGTCAGTTCTTC.